A selection of T cell receptor beta chains follows, all from one sample in a study of T cells after yellow fever vaccination. TCRdb redid the calling of the 5' RACE reads with MiXCR, one entry per CDR3 protein. This table holds some 350,000 distinct CDR3 sequences, approximately 10% found once. Sample: PBMCs, taken on the day of the first yellow fever vaccination. The receptors stem from a man aged 18 to 35 who received the YFV17D yellow fever vaccine. Each CDR3 is given with its conserved first and last residue. The D gene is left open where the match is weak. Size is omitted from some rows. Given values are once, few, many or a class for expanded clones.

TRBV11-2	few	TRBJ1-5	NA	13	CASSSSARQPQHF	TGTGCCAGCAGCTCGTCAGCCCGTCAGCCCCAGCATTTT
TRBV9	NA	TRBJ2-2	NA	15	CASSVGTGQGGELFF	TGTGCCAGCAGCGTAGGCACCGGGCAGGGCGGGGAGCTGTTTTTT
TRBV4-2	NA	TRBJ1-1	NA	14	CASSQGEGKTEAFF	TGTGCCAGCAGCCAAGGGGAAGGAAAGACTGAAGCTTTCTTT
TRBV9	NA	TRBJ1-1	NA	14	CASSGGIGSPEAFF	TGTGCCAGCAGCGGCGGGATCGGGAGCCCTGAAGCTTTCTTT
TRBV6-2/TRBV6-3	NA	TRBJ1-5	NA	13	CASGPYSNQPQHF	TGTGCCAGCGGACCCTATAGCAATCAGCCCCAGCATTTT
TRBV5-6	few	TRBJ2-2	NA	13	CASSLGPVGELFF	TGTGCCAGCAGCCTAGGACCCGTCGGGGAGCTGTTTTTT
TRBV29-1	few	TRBJ2-5	NA	16	CSVEGLLRGIQETQYF	TGCAGCGTTGAGGGGCTTTTAAGGGGGATCCAAGAGACCCAGTACTTC
TRBV4-3	few	TRBJ1-5	NA	14	CASSQGTGSQPQHF	TGCGCCAGCAGCCAAGGGACGGGGTCTCAGCCCCAGCATTTT
TRBV25-1	NA	TRBJ2-5	NA	18	CASSEYWVSAGAEETQYF	TGTGCCAGCAGTGAATATTGGGTTTCGGCAGGGGCGGAAGAGACCCAGTACTTC
TRBV5-1	NA	TRBJ2-7	TRBD1	15	CASSSPGQGGDEQYF	TGCGCCAGCAGCTCCCCTGGACAGGGGGGGGACGAGCAGTACTTC
TRBV4-3	NA	TRBJ2-2	TRBD2	18	CASSQECVRGGATGELFF	TGCGCCAGCAGCCAAGAATGCGTGCGGGGGGGCGCCACCGGGGAGCTGTTTTTT
TRBV11-2	few	TRBJ2-3	NA	18	CASSLEETVRDATDTQYF	TGTGCCAGCAGCTTAGAGGAGACAGTGCGAGATGCCACAGATACGCAGTATTTT
TRBV5-1	NA	TRBJ1-5	TRBD1	15	CASSLGVDRIEPQHF	TGCGCCAGCAGCTTGGGGGTGGACAGGATCGAGCCCCAGCATTTT
TRBV5-4	NA	TRBJ2-2	NA	17	CASSRAGAQPISGELFF	TGTGCCAGCAGCCGGGCGGGGGCCCAACCTATCTCCGGGGAGCTGTTTTTT
TRBV7-3	few	TRBJ1-1	NA	15	CASSLYGVRNTEAFF	TGTGCCAGCAGCTTATATGGGGTCCGGAACACTGAAGCTTTCTTT
TRBV2	NA	TRBJ2-2	TRBD1	15	CASIRDRGTTGELFF	TGTGCCAGCATACGGGACAGGGGGACCACCGGGGAGCTGTTTTTT
TRBV15	NA	TRBJ1-5	NA	15	CATSRDQGRNVPQHF	TGTGCCACCAGCAGAGATCAGGGGAGAAACGTGCCCCAGCATTTT
TRBV6-5	few	TRBJ2-7	NA	11	CASSYLREQYF	TGTGCCAGCAGTTACCTACGAGAGCAGTACTTC
TRBV2	NA	TRBJ2-5	TRBD2	13	CASSGTSVETQYF	TGTGCCAGCAGTGGCACTAGCGTAGAGACCCAGTACTTC
TRBV11-2	few	TRBJ2-4	TRBD1	16	CASSSRQGPAKNIQYF	TGTGCCAGCAGCTCCCGACAGGGGCCAGCCAAAAACATTCAGTACTTC
TRBV20-1	NA	TRBJ2-3	NA	14	CSARTSPTGDTQYF	TGCAGTGCTAGGACCAGCCCCACAGGAGATACGCAGTATTTT
TRBV12-3/TRBV12-4	few	TRBJ1-5	TRBD1	15	CASSLAGGRSQPQHF	TGTGCCAGCAGTTTAGCAGGGGGCAGGTCCCAGCCCCAGCATTTT
TRBV20-1	few	TRBJ2-5	TRBD1	11	CSANRGETQYF	TGCAGTGCTAACAGGGGTGAGACCCAGTACTTC
TRBV11-2	NA	TRBJ2-1	NA	16	CASNPTPTTGYNEQFF	TGTGCCAGCAACCCAACTCCCACCACAGGGTACAATGAGCAGTTCTTC
TRBV20-1	few	TRBJ1-5	NA	13	CSASGGGNQPQHF	TGCAGTGCTAGCGGGGGGGGCAATCAGCCCCAGCATTTT
TRBV2	few	TRBJ1-1	NA	14	CASGQVPGNTEAFF	TGTGCCAGCGGCCAGGTCCCGGGGAACACTGAAGCTTTCTTT
TRBV27	few	TRBJ2-5	TRBD1	16	CASSLTIGTVLETQYF	TGTGCCAGCAGTCTAACGATCGGGACAGTTTTGGAGACCCAGTACTTC
TRBV4-3	NA	TRBJ2-1	TRBD1	16	CASSQGLGQGAYEQFF	TGCGCCAGCAGCCAAGGTTTGGGACAGGGGGCGTATGAGCAGTTCTTC
TRBV6-1	many	TRBJ2-5	TRBD2	15	CASSPTSGGQETQYF	TGTGCCAGCAGTCCGACTAGCGGGGGCCAAGAGACCCAGTACTTC
TRBV28	few	TRBJ1-1	TRBD1	15	CASGTGGAMNTEAFF	TGTGCCAGCGGGACAGGGGGCGCCATGAACACTGAAGCTTTCTTT
TRBV20-1	few	TRBJ2-7	TRBD2	13	CSATGGLSYEQYF	TGCAGTGCGACCGGGGGACTATCCTACGAGCAGTACTTC
TRBV7-3	NA	TRBJ2-3	NA	13	CASSSGSGTQQYF	TGTGCCAGCAGCTCAGGCAGTGGGACTCAGCAGTATTTT
TRBV6-1	few	TRBJ1-4	NA	14	CASGPDLINEKLFF	TGTGCCAGCGGACCGGATCTGATTAATGAAAAACTGTTTTTT
TRBV10-3	few	TRBJ2-1	TRBD2	18	CAISSPFSGGSSYNEQFF	TGTGCCATCAGCAGCCCCTTCAGCGGGGGGAGCTCCTACAATGAGCAGTTCTTC
TRBV11-2	NA	TRBJ2-5	NA	12	CASSFQEETQYF	TGTGCCAGCAGCTTCCAGGAAGAGACCCAGTACTTC
TRBV7-2	few	TRBJ2-7	NA	13	CASSVDSNDEQYF	TGTGCCAGCAGCGTCGACAGTAACGACGAGCAGTACTTC
TRBV4-1	NA	TRBJ1-2	TRBD1	15	CASSHTGGAPGGYTF	TGCGCCAGCAGCCATACAGGGGGCGCCCCAGGTGGCTACACCTTC
TRBV7-7	few	TRBJ2-3	NA	13	CASSVGTSDTQYF	TGTGCTAGCAGCGTCGGGACATCAGATACGCAGTATTTT
TRBV5-1	few	TRBJ2-1	NA	14	CASSLLGGLYEQFF	TGCGCCAGCAGCTTGCTAGGGGGGCTCTATGAGCAGTTCTTC
TRBV9	NA	TRBJ2-5	NA	14	CASSVGRPQETQYF	TGTGCCAGCAGCGTCGGACGGCCGCAAGAGACCCAGTACTTC
TRBV2	few	TRBJ2-3	TRBD1	14	CASRMTGPPDTQYF	TGTGCCAGCAGAATGACAGGGCCCCCAGATACGCAGTATTTT
TRBV30	NA	TRBJ2-3	NA	12	CAWSSGAHTQYF	TGTGCCTGGAGTAGTGGGGCCCATACGCAGTATTTT
TRBV7-2	few	TRBJ2-1	NA	14	CASSHRGEYNEQFF	TGTGCCAGCAGCCATCGCGGGGAATACAATGAGCAGTTCTTC
TRBV4-1	NA	TRBJ1-6	NA	15	CASTWRSSYNSPLHF	TGCGCCAGCACCTGGCGAAGCTCCTATAATTCACCCCTCCACTTT
TRBV7-2	NA	TRBJ2-3	TRBD2	16	CASSPPTRGGTDTQYF	TGTGCCAGCAGCCCCCCCACGCGGGGGGGCACAGATACGCAGTATTTT
TRBV4-2	NA	TRBJ2-6	NA	16	CASSQESGRGANVLTF	TGTGCCAGCAGCCAAGAGTCGGGGCGTGGGGCCAACGTCCTGACTTTC
TRBV7-2	NA	TRBJ1-3	NA	13	CASSQGLGNTIYF	TGTGCCAGCAGCCAGGGCCTCGGGAACACCATATATTTT
TRBV9	few	TRBJ1-3	TRBD1	19	CASSEGLLRQGAPGNTIYF	TGTGCCAGCAGCGAGGGGCTCTTGAGACAGGGGGCGCCTGGAAACACCATATATTTT
TRBV12-5	NA	TRBJ1-1	NA	17	CASGLVLGEGRGTEAFF	TGTGCTAGTGGTTTGGTACTTGGCGAGGGGAGAGGAACTGAAGCTTTCTTT
TRBV12-3/TRBV12-4	NA	TRBJ1-2	TRBD1	13	CASMDRDNYGYTF	TGTGCCAGTATGGACAGGGATAACTATGGCTACACCTTC
TRBV6-1	NA	TRBJ2-7	NA	14	CASRAVRLAYEQYF	TGTGCCAGCAGAGCGGTCCGGTTAGCCTACGAGCAGTACTTC
TRBV5-1	NA	TRBJ1-4	NA	16	CASSAGTLSTNEKLFF	TGCGCCAGCAGCGCGGGGACCCTTTCAACTAATGAAAAACTGTTTTTT
TRBV2	few	TRBJ2-6	NA	15	CASSSDKAGANVLTF	TGTGCCAGCAGCTCGGACAAGGCTGGGGCCAACGTCCTGACTTTC